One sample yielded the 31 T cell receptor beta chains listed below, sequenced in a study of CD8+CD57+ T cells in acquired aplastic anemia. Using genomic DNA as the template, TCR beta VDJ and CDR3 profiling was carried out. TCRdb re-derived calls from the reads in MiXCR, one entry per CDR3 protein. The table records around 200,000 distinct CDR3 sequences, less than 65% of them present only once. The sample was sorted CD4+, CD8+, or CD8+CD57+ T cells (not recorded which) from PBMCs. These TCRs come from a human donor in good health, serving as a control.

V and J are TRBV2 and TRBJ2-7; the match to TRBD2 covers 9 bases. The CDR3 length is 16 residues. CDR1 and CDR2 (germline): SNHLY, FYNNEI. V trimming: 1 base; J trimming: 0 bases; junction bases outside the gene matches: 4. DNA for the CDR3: TGTGCCAGCAGTGAAGGATTTAGCGGGAGCTCCTACGAGCAGTACTTC. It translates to CASSEGFSGSSYEQYF.

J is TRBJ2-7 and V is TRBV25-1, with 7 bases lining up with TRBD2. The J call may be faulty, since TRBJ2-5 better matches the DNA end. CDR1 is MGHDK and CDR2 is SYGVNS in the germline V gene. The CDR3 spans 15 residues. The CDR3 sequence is CASSAMGGGEETQYF. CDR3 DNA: TGTGCCAGCAGTGCAATGGGGGGGGGTGAAGAGACCCAGTACTTC.

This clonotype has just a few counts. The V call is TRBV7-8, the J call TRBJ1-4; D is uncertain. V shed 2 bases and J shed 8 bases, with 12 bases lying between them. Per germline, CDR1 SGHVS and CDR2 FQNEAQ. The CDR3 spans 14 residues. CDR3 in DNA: TGTGCCAGCAGCTTAAGCGGGCGCGACGAAAAACTGTTTTTT. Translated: CASSLSGRDEKLFF. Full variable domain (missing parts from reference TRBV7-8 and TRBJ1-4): GAGVSQSPRYKVAKRGQDVALRCDPISGHVSLFWYQQALGQGPEFLTYFQNEAQLDKSGLPSDRFFAERPEGSVSTLKIQRTQQEDSAVYLCASSLSGRDEKLFFGSGTQLSVL.

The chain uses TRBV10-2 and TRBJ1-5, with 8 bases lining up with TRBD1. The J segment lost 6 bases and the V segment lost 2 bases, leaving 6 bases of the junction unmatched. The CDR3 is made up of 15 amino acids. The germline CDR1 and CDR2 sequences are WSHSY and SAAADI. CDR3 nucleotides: TGCGCCAGCAGTGAGACAGGGGGTCGGATTCAGCCCCAGCATTTT. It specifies CASSETGGRIQPQHF.

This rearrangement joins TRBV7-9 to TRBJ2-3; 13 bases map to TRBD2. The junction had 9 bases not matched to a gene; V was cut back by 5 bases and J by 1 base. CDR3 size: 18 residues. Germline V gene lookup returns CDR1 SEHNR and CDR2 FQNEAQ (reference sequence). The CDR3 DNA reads TGTGCCAGCAGCCTCGGGACTAGCGGGGCTCTACGCACAGATACGCAGTATTTT. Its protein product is CASSLGTSGALRTDTQYF.

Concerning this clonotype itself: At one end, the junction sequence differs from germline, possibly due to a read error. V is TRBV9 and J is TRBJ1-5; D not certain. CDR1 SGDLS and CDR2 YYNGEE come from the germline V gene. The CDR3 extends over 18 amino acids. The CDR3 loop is CATSRDRREGYSNQPQHF. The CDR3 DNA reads TGTGCCACCAGCAGAGATCGGAGGGAGGGATATAGCAATCAGCCCCAGCATTTT.

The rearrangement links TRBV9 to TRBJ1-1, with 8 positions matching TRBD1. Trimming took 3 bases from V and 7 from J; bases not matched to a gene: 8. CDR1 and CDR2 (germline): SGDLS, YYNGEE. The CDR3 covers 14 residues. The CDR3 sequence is CASSGTGNLYEAFF. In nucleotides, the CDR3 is TGTGCCAGCAGCGGGACAGGGAACCTTTATGAAGCTTTCTTT. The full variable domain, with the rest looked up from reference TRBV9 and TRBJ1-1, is DSGVTQTPKHLITATGQRVTLRCSPRSGDLSVYWYQQSLDQGLQFLIQYYNGEERAKGNILERFSAQQFPDLHSELNLSSLELGDSALYFCASSGTGNLYEAFFGQGTRLTVV.

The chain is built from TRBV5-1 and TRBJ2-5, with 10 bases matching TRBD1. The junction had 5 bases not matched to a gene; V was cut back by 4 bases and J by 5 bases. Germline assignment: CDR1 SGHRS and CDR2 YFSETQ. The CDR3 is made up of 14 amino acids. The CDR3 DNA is TGCGCCAGCAGCCGACAGGGGGCGACGGAGACCCAGTACTTC. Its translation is CASSRQGATETQYF.

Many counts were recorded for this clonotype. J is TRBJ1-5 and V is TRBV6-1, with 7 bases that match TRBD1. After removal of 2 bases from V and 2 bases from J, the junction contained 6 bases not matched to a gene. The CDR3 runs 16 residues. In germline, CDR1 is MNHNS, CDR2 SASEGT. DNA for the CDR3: TGTGCCAGCAGTGAATCACATACAGGGGGCAATCAGCCCCAGCATTTT. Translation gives CASSESHTGGNQPQHF.

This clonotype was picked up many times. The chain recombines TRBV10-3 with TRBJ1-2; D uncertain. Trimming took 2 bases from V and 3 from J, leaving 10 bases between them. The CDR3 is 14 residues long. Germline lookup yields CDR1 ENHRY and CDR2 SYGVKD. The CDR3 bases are TGTGCCATCAGTGAGCGGGGTAGCGACTATGGCTACACCTTC. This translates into CAISERGSDYGYTF.

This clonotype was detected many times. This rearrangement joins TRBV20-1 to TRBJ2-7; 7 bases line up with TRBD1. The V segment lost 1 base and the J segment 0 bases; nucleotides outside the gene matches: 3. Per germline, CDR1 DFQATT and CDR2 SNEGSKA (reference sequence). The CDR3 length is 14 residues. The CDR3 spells CSARAQGSSYEQYF. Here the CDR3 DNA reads TGCAGTGCTAGAGCACAGGGGAGCTCCTACGAGCAGTACTTC.

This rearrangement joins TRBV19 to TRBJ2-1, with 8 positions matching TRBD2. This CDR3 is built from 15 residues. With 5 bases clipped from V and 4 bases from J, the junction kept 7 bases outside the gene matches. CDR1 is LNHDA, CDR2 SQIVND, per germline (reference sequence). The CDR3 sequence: CASSPRLAGYNEQFF. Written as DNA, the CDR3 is TGTGCCAGTAGTCCCCGGTTAGCGGGGTACAATGAGCAGTTCTTC.

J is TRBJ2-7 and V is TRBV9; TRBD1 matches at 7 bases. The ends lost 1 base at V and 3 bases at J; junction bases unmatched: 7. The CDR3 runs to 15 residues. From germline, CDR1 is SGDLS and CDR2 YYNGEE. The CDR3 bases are TGTGCCAGCAGCGTAACAGGGGCCTATGGCTACGAGCAGTACTTC. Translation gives CASSVTGAYGYEQYF.

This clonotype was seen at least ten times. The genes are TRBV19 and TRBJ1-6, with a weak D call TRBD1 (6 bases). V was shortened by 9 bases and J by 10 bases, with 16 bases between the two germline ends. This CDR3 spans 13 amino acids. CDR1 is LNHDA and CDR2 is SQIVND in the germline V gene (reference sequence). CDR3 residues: CASQTGIGSPLHF. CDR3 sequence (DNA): TGTGCCAGCCAAACAGGGATCGGGTCACCCCTCCACTTT.

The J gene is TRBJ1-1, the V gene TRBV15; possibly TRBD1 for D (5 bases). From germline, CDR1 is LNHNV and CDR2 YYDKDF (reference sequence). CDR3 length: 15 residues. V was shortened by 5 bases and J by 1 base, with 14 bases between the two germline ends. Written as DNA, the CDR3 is TGTGCCACCAGCGTACCGACAGCGGCGAACACTGAAGCTTTCTTT. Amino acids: CATSVPTAANTEAFF.

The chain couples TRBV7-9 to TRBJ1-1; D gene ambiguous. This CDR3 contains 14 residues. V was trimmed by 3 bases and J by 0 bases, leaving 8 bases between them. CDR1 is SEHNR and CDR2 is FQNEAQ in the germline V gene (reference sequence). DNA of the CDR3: TGTGCCAGCAGCTTCGGAGAAGTGAACACTGAAGCTTTCTTT. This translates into CASSFGEVNTEAFF. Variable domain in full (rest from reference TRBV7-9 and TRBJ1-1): DTGVSQNPRHKITKRGQNVTFRCDPISEHNRLYWYRQTLGQGPEFLTYFQNEAQLEKSRLLSDRFSAERPKGSFSTLEIQRTEQGDSAMYLCASSFGEVNTEAFFGQGTRLTVV.

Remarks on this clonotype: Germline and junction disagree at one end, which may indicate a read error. CDR3 loop: CSTRVGVRNSPLHF. The CDR3 region has the DNA TGCAGTACTAGAGTCGGGGTTAGGAATTCACCCCTCCACTTT. V usage is TRBV20-1 and J usage is TRBJ1-6; unclear D gene. The length of the CDR3 is 14 residues. CDR1 and CDR2 (germline): DFQATT, SNEGSKA (reference sequence).

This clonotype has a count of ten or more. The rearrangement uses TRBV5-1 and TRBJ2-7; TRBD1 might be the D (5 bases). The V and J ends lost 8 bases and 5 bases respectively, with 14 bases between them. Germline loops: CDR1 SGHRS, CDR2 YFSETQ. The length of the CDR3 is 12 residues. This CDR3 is CASSPGIDEQYF. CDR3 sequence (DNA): TGCGCCAGTAGCCCAGGGATCGACGAGCAGTACTTC.

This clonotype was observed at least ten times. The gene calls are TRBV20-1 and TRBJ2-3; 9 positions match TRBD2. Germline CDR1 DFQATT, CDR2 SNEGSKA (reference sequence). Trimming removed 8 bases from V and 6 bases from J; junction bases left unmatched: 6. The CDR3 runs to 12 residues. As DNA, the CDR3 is TGCAGTCAGAAGCGGGGGGTTGATACGCAGTATTTT. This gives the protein CSQKRGVDTQYF.

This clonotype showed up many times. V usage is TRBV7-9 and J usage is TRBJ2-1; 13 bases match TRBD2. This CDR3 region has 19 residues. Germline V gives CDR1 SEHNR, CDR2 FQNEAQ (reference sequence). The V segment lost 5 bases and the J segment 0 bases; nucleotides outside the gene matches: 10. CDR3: CASSPRLAGGPSSYNEQFF. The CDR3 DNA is TGTGCCAGCAGCCCCAGACTAGCGGGGGGCCCGAGCTCCTACAATGAGCAGTTCTTC.

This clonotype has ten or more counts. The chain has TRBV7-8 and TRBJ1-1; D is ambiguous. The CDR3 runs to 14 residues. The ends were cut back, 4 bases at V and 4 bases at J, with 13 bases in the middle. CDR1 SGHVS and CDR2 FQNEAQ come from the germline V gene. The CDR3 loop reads CASSSREGGTEAFF. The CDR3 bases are TGTGCCAGCAGCTCCCGAGAGGGAGGCACTGAAGCTTTCTTT.

The CDR3: CASSLGGATPTYEQYF. In DNA, the CDR3 is TGTGCCAGCAGCTTAGGGGGGGCGACACCGACCTACGAGCAGTACTTC. The rearrangement links TRBV13 to TRBJ2-7; D might be TRBD1 (6 bases). The CDR3 sequence is 16 residues long. Trimming shortened V by 0 bases and J by 2 bases, and 14 bases separated the two germline ends. Germline assignment: CDR1 PRHDT and CDR2 FYEKMQ (reference sequence).

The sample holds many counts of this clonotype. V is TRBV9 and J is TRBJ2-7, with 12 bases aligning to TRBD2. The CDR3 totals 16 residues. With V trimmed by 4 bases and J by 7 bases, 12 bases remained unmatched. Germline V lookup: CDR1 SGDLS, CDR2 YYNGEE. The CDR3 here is CASSLTSGGSGYEQYF. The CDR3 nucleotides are TGTGCCAGCAGCCTCACTAGCGGGGGGTCGGGATATGAGCAGTACTTC.

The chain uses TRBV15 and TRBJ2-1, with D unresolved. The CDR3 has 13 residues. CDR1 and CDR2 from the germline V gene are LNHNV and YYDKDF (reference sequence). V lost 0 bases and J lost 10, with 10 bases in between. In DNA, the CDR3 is TGTGCCACCAGCAGAGATGGGCAGCTAGAGCAGTTCTTC. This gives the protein CATSRDGQLEQFF. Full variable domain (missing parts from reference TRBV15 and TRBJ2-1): DAMVIQNPRYQVTQFGKPVTLSCSQTLNHNVMYWYQQKSSQAPKLLFHYYDKDFNNEADTPDNFQSRRPNTSFCFLDIRSPGLGDTAMYLCATSRDGQLEQFFGPGTRLTVL.

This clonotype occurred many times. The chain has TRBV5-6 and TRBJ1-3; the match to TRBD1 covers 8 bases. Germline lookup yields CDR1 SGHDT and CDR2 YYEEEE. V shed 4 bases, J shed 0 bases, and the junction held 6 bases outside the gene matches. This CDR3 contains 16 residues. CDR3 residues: CASSPWTGSSGNTIYF. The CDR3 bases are TGTGCCAGCAGCCCGTGGACAGGGAGCTCTGGAAACACCATATATTTT.

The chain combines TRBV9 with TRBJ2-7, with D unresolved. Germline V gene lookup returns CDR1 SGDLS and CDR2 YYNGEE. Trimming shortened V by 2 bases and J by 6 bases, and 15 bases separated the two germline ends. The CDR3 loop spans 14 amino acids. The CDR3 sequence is CASSVRPSLGEQYF. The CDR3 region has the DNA TGTGCCAGCAGCGTTCGCCCCTCTCTGGGCGAGCAGTACTTC. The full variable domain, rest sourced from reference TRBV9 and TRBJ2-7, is DSGVTQTPKHLITATGQRVTLRCSPRSGDLSVYWYQQSLDQGLQFLIQYYNGEERAKGNILERFSAQQFPDLHSELNLSSLELGDSALYFCASSVRPSLGEQYFGPGTRLTVT.

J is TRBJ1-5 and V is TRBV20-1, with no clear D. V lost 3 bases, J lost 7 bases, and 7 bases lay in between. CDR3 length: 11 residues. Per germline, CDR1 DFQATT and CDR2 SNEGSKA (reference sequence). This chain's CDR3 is CSARAGQPQHF. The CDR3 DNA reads TGCAGTGCTAGGGCGGGACAGCCCCAGCATTTT.

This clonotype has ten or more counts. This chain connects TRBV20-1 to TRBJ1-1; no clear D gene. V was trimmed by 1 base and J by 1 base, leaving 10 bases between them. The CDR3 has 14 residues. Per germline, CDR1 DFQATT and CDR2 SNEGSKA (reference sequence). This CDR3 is CSARGASGNTEAFF. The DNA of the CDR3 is TGCAGTGCTAGAGGGGCGTCTGGGAACACTGAAGCTTTCTTT.

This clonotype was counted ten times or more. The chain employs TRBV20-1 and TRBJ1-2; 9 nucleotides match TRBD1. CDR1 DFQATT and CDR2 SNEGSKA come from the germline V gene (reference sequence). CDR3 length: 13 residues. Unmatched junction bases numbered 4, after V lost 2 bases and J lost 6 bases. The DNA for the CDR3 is TGCAGTGCTAGACCTTGGACAGGGGATGGCTACACCTTC. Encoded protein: CSARPWTGDGYTF.

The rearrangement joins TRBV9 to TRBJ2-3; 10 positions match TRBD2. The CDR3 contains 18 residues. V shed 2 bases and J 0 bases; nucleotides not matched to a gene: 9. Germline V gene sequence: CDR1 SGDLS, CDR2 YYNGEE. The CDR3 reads CASSVADLTSGSTDTQYF. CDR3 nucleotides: TGTGCCAGCAGCGTCGCAGATTTGACTAGCGGGAGCACAGATACGCAGTATTTT.

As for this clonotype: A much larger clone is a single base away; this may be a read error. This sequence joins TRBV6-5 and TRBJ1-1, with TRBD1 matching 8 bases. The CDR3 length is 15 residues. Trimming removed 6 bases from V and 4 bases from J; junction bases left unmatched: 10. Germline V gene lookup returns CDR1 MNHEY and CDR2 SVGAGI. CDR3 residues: CASRKCDRGFTEAFF. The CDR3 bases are TGTGCCAGCAGGAAGTGTGACAGGGGATTCACTGAAGCTTTCTTT.